These 14 T cell receptor beta chains were all obtained from the same sample, sequenced in a study of blood T cell repertoires in COVID-19. Profiled with immunoSEQ multiplex PCR; TCRdb holds only in-frame clones, not every one. The table includes approximately 200,000 clones, less than 85% detected once. The source material was peripheral blood. Receptors originate from a woman of 80 years or more with COVID-19, enrolled during active disease.

The V gene is TRBV5-6, the J gene TRBJ2-5; tentative D call: TRBD1 (5 bases). The germline CDR1 and CDR2 sequences are SGHDT and YYEEEE. The CDR3 runs 15 residues. The V gene lost 4 bases and the J gene lost 3 bases, with 16 bases spanning the gap. Here the CDR3 reads CASSPLGAPKETQYF. DNA for the CDR3: TGTGCCAGCAGCCCCTTAGGGGCCCCAAAAGAGACCCAGTACTTC.

The chain links TRBV5-8 to TRBJ2-3, with D uncertain. The CDR3 has 11 amino acids. Germline CDR1 SGHTS, CDR2 YDEGEE. V was cut by 4 bases and J by 5 bases, with 5 bases left in between. The CDR3 DNA reads TGTGCCAGCAGCCCACAAGATACGCAGTATTTT. Its protein product is CASSPQDTQYF.

The chain uses TRBV3-1 (or the pseudogene TRBV3-2) and TRBJ1-2; TRBD1 aligns across 11 bases. Germline loops: CDR1 LGHDT, CDR2 YNNKEL (reference sequence). V gave up 4 bases and J gave up 2 bases; unmatched junction bases: 3. This CDR3 is 15 amino acids long. This chain's CDR3 is CASSRGQGANYGYTF. The CDR3 nucleotides are TGTGCCAGCAGCCGAGGACAGGGGGCCAACTATGGCTACACCTTC.

The V and J genes are TRBV18 and TRBJ1-4; 7 bases are a match to TRBD1. Trimming took 4 bases from V and 7 from J; bases not matched to a gene: 9. CDR1 is KGHSH and CDR2 is LQKENI in the germline V gene. The CDR3 covers 15 residues. CDR3 protein: CASSLDRASSEKLFF. Here the CDR3 DNA reads TGTGCCAGCTCACTCGACAGGGCGTCAAGTGAAAAACTGTTTTTT.

The V call is TRBV27, the J call TRBJ2-5, with D uncertain. This CDR3 is built from 13 residues. Per germline, CDR1 MNHEY and CDR2 SMNVEV (reference sequence). V shed 2 bases and J shed 7 bases, with 11 bases lying between them. The CDR3 nucleotides read TGTGCCAGCAGTTTAGACGTGGGCAGGACCCAGTACTTC. This translates into CASSLDVGRTQYF.

V and J are TRBV6-6 and TRBJ1-2, with 8 bases identical to TRBD1. Germline V gene data show CDR1 as MNHNY and CDR2 as SVGAGI (reference sequence). The CDR3 is made up of 13 amino acids. With 5 bases clipped from V and 7 bases from J, the junction kept 6 bases outside the gene matches. CDR3 sequence (DNA): TGTGCCAGCAGTCCGACAGGGGTCGCTGGCTACACCTTC. Translating gives CASSPTGVAGYTF.

This chain uses TRBV9 with TRBJ2-7, with D perhaps TRBD2 (5 bases). Looked up from germline, CDR1 is SGDLS and CDR2 is YYNGEE. This CDR3 spans 15 amino acids. V was trimmed by 4 bases and J by 0 bases, leaving 14 bases between them. CDR3 DNA: TGTGCCAGCAGCCTCGGTCGTGGGAGCTCCTACGAGCAGTACTTC. Its protein is CASSLGRGSSYEQYF.

The CDR3 sequence is CASSIRRPGCAPEAFF. Written as DNA, the CDR3 is TGTGCCAGCAGCATCAGGAGGCCGGGGTGTGCGCCTGAAGCTTTCTTT. V and J are TRBV21-1 and TRBJ1-1. TRBV21-1 is classified as a pseudogene. The CDR3 consists of 16 residues.

The CDR3 DNA sequence: TGTGCCAGTAGTATAGTCCCACCTGGAATGCGGGGCTACACCTTC. Protein product: CASSIVPPGMRGYTF. The V call is TRBV19, the J call TRBJ1-2; no clear D. From germline, CDR1 is LNHDA and CDR2 SQIVND (reference sequence). The ends were cut back, 1 base at V and 8 bases at J, with 17 bases in the middle. The CDR3 has 15 residues.

This chain joins TRBV28 and TRBJ1-3, with 9 bases lining up with TRBD1. The germline V gene has CDR1 MDHEN and CDR2 SYDVKM. V lost 2 bases and J lost 8; bases outside the gene matches: 4. This CDR3 contains 14 residues. DNA for the CDR3: TGTGCCAGCAGTTTAACAGGGGGCGCATACACCATATATTTT. Its protein is CASSLTGGAYTIYF.

CDR3 in DNA: TGTGCCAGCAGCCTAAGGGACAGCAACTATAATTCACCCCTCCACTTT. As protein: CASSLRDSNYNSPLHF. The chain combines TRBV3-1 (or the pseudogene TRBV3-2) with TRBJ1-6; TRBD1 aligns across 7 bases. The germline V gene has CDR1 LGHDT and CDR2 YNNKEL (reference sequence). The CDR3 is made up of 16 amino acids. The V and J ends lost 4 bases and 3 bases, in that order; junction bases with no gene match: 6.

This clone occurred once. V is TRBV12-2 and J is TRBJ1-3; the table's D call of TRBD1 was not tested on the DNA. TRBV12-2 is reported as a pseudogene. This CDR3 is built from 14 residues. CDR3 residues: CASRLGGHRNTIYF. CDR3 DNA: TGTGCAAGTCGCTTAGGGGGACATAGGAACACCATATATTTT.

The CDR3 DNA sequence: TGTGCCACCAGCAGAGGGGGTGGGACAGGTGCCTACGAGCAGTACTTC. Translation: CATSRGGGTGAYEQYF. The chain links TRBV15 to TRBJ2-7; 8 positions match TRBD1. The CDR3 has 16 residues. J gave up 2 bases and V 1 base, and 7 bases lay outside the gene matches. CDR1 is LNHNV and CDR2 is YYDKDF in the germline V gene (reference sequence). Filled out from reference TRBV15 and TRBJ2-7, the complete variable domain reads DAMVIQNPRYQVTQFGKPVTLSCSQTLNHNVMYWYQQKSSQAPKLLFHYYDKDFNNEADTPDNFQSRRPNTSFCFLDIRSPGLGDTAMYLCATSRGGGTGAYEQYFGPGTRLTVT.

The chain combines TRBV18 with TRBJ2-1, with TRBD2 identical over 7 bases. J lost 8 bases, V lost 6 bases, and 19 bases had no gene match. The CDR3 spans 17 residues. Germline V gene lookup returns CDR1 KGHSH and CDR2 LQKENI. CDR3 protein: CASSPPTSATPYDEQFF. CDR3 nucleotides: TGTGCCAGCTCGCCCCCTACTAGCGCCACGCCTTACGATGAGCAGTTCTTC.